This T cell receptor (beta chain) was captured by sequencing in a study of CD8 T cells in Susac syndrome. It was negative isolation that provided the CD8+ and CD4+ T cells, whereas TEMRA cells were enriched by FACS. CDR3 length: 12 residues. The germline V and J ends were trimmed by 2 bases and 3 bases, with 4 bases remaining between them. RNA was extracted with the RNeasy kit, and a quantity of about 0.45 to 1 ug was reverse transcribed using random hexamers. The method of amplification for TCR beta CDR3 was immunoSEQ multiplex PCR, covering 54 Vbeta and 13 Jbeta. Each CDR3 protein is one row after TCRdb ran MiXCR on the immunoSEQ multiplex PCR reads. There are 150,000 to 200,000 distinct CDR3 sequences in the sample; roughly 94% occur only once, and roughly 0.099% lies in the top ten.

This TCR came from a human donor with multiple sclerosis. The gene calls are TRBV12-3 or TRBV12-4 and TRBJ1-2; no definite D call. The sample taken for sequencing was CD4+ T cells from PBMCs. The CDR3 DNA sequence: TGTGCCAGCAGTTTACTCGACTATGGCTACACCTTC. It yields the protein CASSLLDYGYTF.